A selection of T cell receptor beta chains follows, all from one sample in a study of cytomegalovirus exposure and HLA in healthy donors. The assay was immunoSEQ multiplex PCR, and TCRdb's table has in-frame clones only and misses some. Its table lists about 41,000 clones. The sample was PBMCs. The receptors were sampled from a man between 25 and 39 years old in good health and CMV-seronegative. Both conserved end residues are part of each CDR3. A D gene is named only where the DNA matches it firmly.

>TRBD1|TRBJ2-7|TRBV2
CASRDGQGSYEQYF
TGTGCCAGCAGGGATGGACAGGGTTCCTACGAGCAGTACTTC
>-|TRBJ2-2|TRBV11-2
CASSQDWNTGELFF
TGTGCCAGCAGCCAGGACTGGAACACCGGGGAGCTGTTTTTT
>-|TRBJ1-3|TRBV23-1
CASRPGTTYRNTIYF
TGCGCCAGCAGACCCGGGACAACTTACCGAAACACCATATATTTT
>-|TRBJ2-2|TRBV7-9
CASREDAGELFF
TGTGCCAGCAGAGAGGATGCCGGGGAGCTGTTTTTT
>-|TRBJ2-7|TRBV14
CASSQDSVLVFPYEQYF
TGTGCCAGCAGCCAAGATTCGGTACTAGTTTTTCCCTACGAGCAGTACTTC
>-|TRBJ1-5|TRBV29-1
CSVAEQGSNQPQHF
TGCAGCGTTGCGGAGCAGGGGAGCAATCAGCCCCAGCATTTT
>TRBD1|TRBJ2-4|TRBV25-1
CASSDPGQGAIRHF
TGTGCCAGCAGTGACCCGGGACAGGGGGCGATTCGGCACTTC
>TRBD1|TRBJ2-5|TRBV7-3
CASSSAGTGTVETQYF
TGTGCCAGCAGCTCCGCCGGGACAGGGACTGTGGAGACCCAGTACTTC
>-|TRBJ2-2|TRBV6-4
CASSPGTDTGELFF
TGTGCCAGCAGTCCGGGGACTGATACCGGGGAGCTGTTTTTT
>TRBD1|TRBJ1-1|TRBV29-1
CSVGTGNTEAFF
TGCAGCGTAGGGACAGGGAACACTGAAGCTTTCTTT
>TRBD1|TRBJ1-2|TRBV7-8
CASSLDLDRELYGYTF
TGTGCCAGCAGCTTAGATTTAGACAGGGAACTATATGGCTACACCTTC
>-|TRBJ1-5|TRBV12-5
CASGLASTVTNQPQHF
TGTGCTAGTGGTTTGGCTTCGACAGTCACGAATCAGCCCCAGCATTTT
>-|TRBJ2-3|TRBV6-4
CASSDGGPTDTQYF
TGTGCCAGCAGTGACGGGGGCCCCACAGATACGCAGTATTTT
>-|TRBJ2-7|TRBV10-1
CASSESEGVPYEQYF
TGCGCCAGCAGTGAGTCTGAAGGGGTTCCCTACGAGCAGTACTTC
>-|TRBJ2-7|TRBV6-6
CASRGGGSSYEQYF
TGTGCCAGCAGGGGAGGGGGGAGCTCCTACGAGCAGTACTTC
>-|TRBJ1-4|TRBV6-1
CASSDVQEWSEKLFF
TGTGCCAGCAGTGACGTACAGGAATGGAGTGAAAAACTGTTTTTT
>-|TRBJ2-7|TRBV18
CASSPGGTYEQYF
TGTGCCAGCTCACCCGGGGGTACCTACGAGCAGTACTTC
>TRBD1|TRBJ1-5|TRBV19
CASSTRQGSNQPQHF
TGTGCCAGTAGTACCCGACAGGGAAGCAATCAGCCCCAGCATTTT
>-|TRBJ2-7|TRBV7-8
CASSTQGGAYEQYF
TGTGCCAGCAGCACACAGGGCGGCGCCTACGAGCAGTACTTC
>TRBD1|TRBJ1-5|TRBV29-1
CSVGQGRDQPQHF
TGCAGCGTTGGACAGGGTAGGGATCAGCCCCAGCATTTT
>TRBD1|TRBJ2-2|TRBV5-5
CASSLTGGPGELFF
TGTGCCAGCAGCTTAACAGGGGGCCCCGGGGAGCTGTTTTTT
>-|TRBJ2-7|TRBV27
CASSPQLRGTRTYEQYF
TGTGCCAGCAGTCCGCAATTGAGGGGGACACGTACCTACGAGCAGTACTTC
>-|TRBJ1-1|TRBV19
CASSIGGNTEAFF
TGTGCCAGTAGTATTGGCGGTAACACTGAAGCTTTCTTT
>-|TRBJ1-3|TRBV6-1
CASIKPGVSGNTIYF
TGTGCCAGCATCAAACCAGGGGTTTCTGGAAACACCATATATTTT
>-|TRBJ2-1|TRBV15
CATRAHTNEQFF
TGTGCCACCAGGGCCCACACCAATGAGCAGTTCTTC
>TRBD1|TRBJ1-2|TRBV5-1
CASSLGDRGDGYTF
TGCGCCAGCAGCTTGGGTGACAGGGGTGACGGCTACACCTTC
>-|TRBJ2-1|TRBV6-5
CASILDNGGGEQFF
TGTGCCAGCATTCTAGATAACGGGGGTGGTGAGCAGTTCTTC
>TRBD1|TRBJ1-4|TRBV6-6
CASTSGTGGEWEKLFF
TGTGCCAGCACCTCCGGGACAGGGGGCGAATGGGAAAAACTGTTTTTT
>TRBD2|TRBJ2-1|TRBV4-2
CASSQDSGSSYNEQFF
TGTGCCAGCAGCCAAGATAGCGGGAGCTCCTACAATGAGCAGTTCTTC
>-|TRBJ1-2|TRBV7-2
CASSFSQGQANYGYTF
TGTGCCAGCAGCTTTTCGCAGGGTCAAGCTAACTATGGCTACACCTTC
>-|TRBJ2-2|TRBV5-1
CASSIANTGELFF
TGCGCCAGCAGCATCGCGAACACCGGGGAGCTGTTTTTT
>TRBD2|TRBJ2-1|TRBV29-1
CSALAGGPWNEQFF
TGCAGCGCCTTAGCGGGAGGGCCTTGGAATGAGCAGTTCTTC
>TRBD2|TRBJ2-7|TRBV5-1
CASSLTSGATLYYEQYF
TGCGCCAGCAGCTTGACTAGCGGGGCCACCCTCTACTACGAGCAGTACTTC
>TRBD1|TRBJ1-4|TRBV7-9
CASREQGAGEKLFF
TGTGCCAGCAGGGAACAGGGGGCAGGGGAAAAACTGTTTTTT
>-|TRBJ2-7|TRBV4-1
CASSQGQGGSYEQYF
TGCGCCAGCAGCCAAGGACAGGGAGGCTCCTACGAGCAGTACTTC
>-|TRBJ2-7|TRBV4-2
CASRPNSGPYEQYF
TGTGCCAGCCGCCCTAATAGCGGACCCTACGAGCAGTACTTC
>-|TRBJ2-7|TRBV27
CASRGNREAYEQYF
TGTGCCAGCAGGGGTAACAGGGAAGCCTACGAGCAGTACTTC
>-|TRBJ1-4|TRBV11-2
CASSLWGANEKLFF
TGTGCCAGCAGCTTATGGGGAGCTAATGAAAAACTGTTTTTT
>-|TRBJ1-3|TRBV6-5
CASSVGGSGNTIYF
TGTGCCAGCAGTGTCGGCGGCTCTGGAAACACCATATATTTT
>TRBD1|TRBJ1-2|TRBV9
CASSGQGGYGYTF
TGTGCCAGCAGCGGACAGGGTGGCTATGGCTACACCTTC
>-|TRBJ2-7|TRBV5-1
CASSLNQANYEQYF
TGCGCCAGCAGCTTGAATCAGGCTAACTACGAGCAGTACTTC
>-|TRBJ1-4|TRBV5-6
CASSLAGVDEKLFF
TGTGCCAGCAGCCTGGCGGGGGTGGATGAAAAACTGTTTTTT
>TRBD2|TRBJ2-1|TRBV7-9
CASRPSGGVRNEQFF
TGTGCCAGCAGACCCAGTGGGGGGGTTAGAAATGAGCAGTTCTTC
>-|TRBJ2-7|TRBV5-1
CASSLSGYEQYF
TGCGCCAGCAGCTTGTCGGGGTACGAGCAGTACTTC
>-|TRBJ1-2|TRBV5-5
CASSFVRGGNRNYGYTF
TGTGCCAGCAGCTTCGTCCGGGGGGGCAACCGGAACTATGGCTACACCTTC
>TRBD2|TRBJ2-5|TRBV7-8
CASSLEFSGIFQETQYF
TGTGCCAGCAGCTTAGAGTTTAGCGGGATTTTTCAAGAGACCCAGTACTTC
>TRBD2|TRBJ2-1|TRBV6-1
CASSVIPSGINEQFF
TGTGCCAGCAGTGTAATTCCTAGCGGGATCAATGAGCAGTTCTTC
>TRBD2|TRBJ2-3|TRBV9
CASSTRDPPSGGATDTQYF
TGTGCCAGCAGCACCCGCGACCCTCCTAGCGGGGGGGCCACAGATACGCAGTATTTT
>-|TRBJ1-2|TRBV5-1
CASSLVQGHGYTF
TGCGCCAGCAGCTTGGTCCAGGGGCATGGCTACACCTTC
>TRBD1|TRBJ1-5|TRBV6-1
CASTGTAKSDPQHF
TGTGCCAGCACCGGGACAGCCAAAAGTGATCCCCAGCATTTT
>-|TRBJ1-2|TRBV27
CASSLSQGHYGYTF
TGTGCCAGCAGTTTGTCCCAGGGGCACTATGGCTACACCTTC
>TRBD2|TRBJ2-3|TRBV4-2
CASSQRRLAGGSADTQYF
TGTGCCAGCAGCCAACGAAGACTAGCGGGAGGGTCGGCGGATACGCAGTATTTT